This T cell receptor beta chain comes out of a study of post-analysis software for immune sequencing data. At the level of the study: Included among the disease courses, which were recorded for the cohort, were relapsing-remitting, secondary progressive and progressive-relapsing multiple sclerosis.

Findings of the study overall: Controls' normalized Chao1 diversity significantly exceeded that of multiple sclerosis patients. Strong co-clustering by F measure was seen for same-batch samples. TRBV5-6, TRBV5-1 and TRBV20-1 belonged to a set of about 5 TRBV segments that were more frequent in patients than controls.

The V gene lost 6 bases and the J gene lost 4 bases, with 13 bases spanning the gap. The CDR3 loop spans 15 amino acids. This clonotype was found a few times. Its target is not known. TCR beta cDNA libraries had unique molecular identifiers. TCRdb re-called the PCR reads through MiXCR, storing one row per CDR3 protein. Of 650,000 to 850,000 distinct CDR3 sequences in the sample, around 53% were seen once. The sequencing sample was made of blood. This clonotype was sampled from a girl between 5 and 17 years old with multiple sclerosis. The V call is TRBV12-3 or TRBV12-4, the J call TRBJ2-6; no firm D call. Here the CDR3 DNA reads TGTGCCAGCAGCCCGGTTGGACGAGGGGCCAACGTCCTGACTTTC. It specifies CASSPVGRGANVLTF.